These 24 T cell receptor beta chains came from one sample sequenced in a study of blood T cell repertoires in COVID-19. Some clones are missing from TCRdb's copy, which holds only in-frame ones; the method was immunoSEQ multiplex PCR. Among just over 150,000 clones listed, around 89% were seen once. The specimen was peripheral blood. Every receptor here comes from a woman in her forties with acute or convalescent COVID-19.

V usage is TRBV3-1 (or the pseudogene TRBV3-2) and J usage is TRBJ2-7; no reliable D call. The V end lost 0 bases, the J end lost 2 bases, and 11 bases lay between the germline ends. This CDR3 comprises 15 residues. In germline, CDR1 is LGHDT, CDR2 YNNKEL (reference sequence). In DNA form, the CDR3 reads TGTGCCAGCAGCCAAGAAGCCAGCCGGGCCTACGAGCAGTACTTC. This sequence encodes CASSQEASRAYEQYF.

V gene TRBV9 combines with J gene TRBJ2-7; D is possibly TRBD1 (6 bases). Trimming removed 3 bases at V and 1 base at J, with 14 bases between. CDR1 is SGDLS and CDR2 is YYNGEE in the germline V gene. The CDR3 loop spans 15 amino acids. As DNA, the CDR3 is TGTGCCAGCAGCGCCAGGGGAACCTTATCCTACGAGCAGTACTTC. This encodes CASSARGTLSYEQYF.

V is TRBV19 and J is TRBJ1-1; D gene uncertain. Between the trimmed V and J ends, which lost 1 base and 8 bases, there was a span of 14 bases. The CDR3 totals 14 residues. Germline assignment: CDR1 LNHDA and CDR2 SQIVND (reference sequence). The CDR3 loop reads CASSIGLSTPEAFF. For the CDR3, the DNA is TGTGCCAGTAGTATAGGCTTGAGTACGCCCGAAGCTTTCTTT.

The gene calls are TRBV2 and TRBJ1-5; no clear D gene. The CDR3 is made up of 10 amino acids. The germline gives CDR1 SNHLY, CDR2 FYNNEI. The V gene lost 8 bases and the J gene lost 5 bases, with 4 bases spanning the gap. CDR3 bases: TGTGCCAGCCGGGATCAGCCCCAGCATTTT. The encoded protein is CASRDQPQHF. Full variable domain (missing parts from reference TRBV2 and TRBJ1-5): EPEVTQTPSHQVTQMGQEVILRCVPISNHLYFYWYRQILGQKVEFLVSFYNNEISEKSEIFDDQFSVERPDGSNFTLKIRSTKLEDSAMYFCASRDQPQHFGDGTRLSIL.

This clone was recorded a few times. The rearrangement links TRBV19 to TRBJ1-6; 10 bases are a match to TRBD1. The junction had 7 bases not matched to a gene; V was cut back by 7 bases and J by 10 bases. Germline V gene sequence: CDR1 LNHDA, CDR2 SQIVND (reference sequence). This CDR3 is built from 14 residues. CDR3 bases: TGTGCCAGTACCCCGGACAGGGGGTCCTCACCCCTCCACTTT. Translation gives CASTPDRGSSPLHF.

This clone appeared once. The rearrangement joins TRBV11-2 to TRBJ2-7; 7 bases map to TRBD1. CDR1 and CDR2 from the germline V gene are SGHAT and FQNNGV. The CDR3 contains 14 residues. With V trimmed by 3 bases and J by 3 bases, 5 bases remained unmatched. The CDR3 DNA is TGTGCCAGCAGCTTGAACAGGGGTCGCTACGAGCAGTACTTC. Amino acid sequence: CASSLNRGRYEQYF.

This chain connects TRBV30 to TRBJ2-1; 10 positions match TRBD1. Germline loops: CDR1 GTSNPN, CDR2 SVGIG (reference sequence). CDR3 length: 14 amino acids. Unmatched junction bases numbered 5, after V lost 1 base and J lost 8 bases. CDR3 sequence reads: CAWSGPGQGYEQFF. DNA for the CDR3: TGTGCCTGGAGTGGACCGGGACAGGGGTATGAGCAGTTCTTC.

The CDR3 spells CASSQDELGDTDTQYF. The DNA of the CDR3 is TGCGCCAGCAGCCAAGACGAACTCGGGGATACAGATACGCAGTATTTT. The V gene is TRBV4-1, the J gene TRBJ2-3, with a weak D call TRBD2 (5 bases). The V end was cut by 0 bases, the J end by 3 bases, with 13 bases between. The CDR3 has 16 residues. CDR1 and CDR2 from the germline V gene are MGHRA and YSYEKL.

The chain couples TRBV5-6 to TRBJ2-1, with TRBD2 as a possible D gene (6 bases). The CDR3 spans 14 residues. The ends were cut back, 0 bases at V and 4 bases at J, with 8 bases in the middle. CDR1 SGHDT and CDR2 YYEEEE come from the germline V gene. The CDR3 nucleotides are TGTGCCAGCAGCTTGGGGCGGGATTACAATGAGCAGTTCTTC. Its protein is CASSLGRDYNEQFF.

The chain combines TRBV6-5 with TRBJ1-1; D possibly corresponds to TRBD1 (5 bases). Germline CDR1 is MNHEY and CDR2 is SVGAGI. The CDR3 covers 12 residues. The CDR3 region is CAILGLNTEAFF. CDR3 DNA: TGTGCGATCTTGGGGCTCAACACTGAAGCTTTCTTT.

The rearrangement uses TRBV5-1 and TRBJ2-3; 7 bases match TRBD1. The CDR3 covers 14 residues. CDR1 and CDR2 (germline): SGHRS, YFSETQ. V dropped 4 bases and J dropped 0; count of bases not matched to a gene: 2. DNA for the CDR3: TGCGCCAGCAGCCCGGGACAGAGCACAGATACGCAGTATTTT. As protein: CASSPGQSTDTQYF.

V and J are TRBV7-9 and TRBJ2-3, with D uncertain. The V gene's germline CDR1 is SEHNR and CDR2 FQNEAQ (reference sequence). The CDR3 length is 14 residues. V lost 1 base to trimming and J lost 0 bases, with 5 bases between them. CDR3 coding DNA: TGTGCCAGCAGCTTAGTCAGTAGCACAGATACGCAGTATTTT. It codes for CASSLVSSTDTQYF. The entire variable domain, with the rest obtained from reference TRBV7-9 and TRBJ2-3, is as follows: DTGVSQNPRHKITKRGQNVTFRCDPISEHNRLYWYRQTLGQGPEFLTYFQNEAQLEKSRLLSDRFSAERPKGSFSTLEIQRTEQGDSAMYLCASSLVSSTDTQYFGPGTRLTVL.

The genes are TRBV19 and TRBJ1-2; the match to TRBD1 covers 7 bases. After removal of 5 bases from V and 5 bases from J, the junction contained 8 bases not matched to a gene. In germline, CDR1 is LNHDA, CDR2 SQIVND (reference sequence). This CDR3 contains 14 residues. CDR3 nucleotide sequence: TGTGCCAGTAGTCCGGGACAGCGACGATATGGCTACACCTTC. The encoded protein is CASSPGQRRYGYTF. The full variable domain, in which reference TRBV19 and TRBJ1-2 provide the parts outside the CDR3, is DGGITQSPKYLFRKEGQNVTLSCEQNLNHDAMYWYRQDPGQGLRLIYYSQIVNDFQKGDIAEGYSVSREKKESFPLTVTSAQKNPTAFYLCASSPGQRRYGYTFGSGTRLTVV.

The J gene is TRBJ1-1, the V gene TRBV13; possibly TRBD1 for D (6 bases). Germline V gene lookup returns CDR1 PRHDT and CDR2 FYEKMQ (reference sequence). Trimming took off 1 base at V and 2 bases at J, with 14 bases between the two ends. The CDR3 extends over 16 amino acids. Here the CDR3 reads CASSLVGGRDNTEAFF. The CDR3 nucleotides are TGTGCCAGCAGCTTAGTCGGGGGGCGCGACAACACTGAAGCTTTCTTT.

This clone is a singleton in its sample. The CDR3 region is CASSPLGTDTQYF. DNA of the CDR3: TGTGCCAGCAGCCCACTGGGCACAGATACGCAGTATTTT. The rearrangement joins TRBV5-4 to TRBJ2-3; D remains ambiguous. Trimming left V 4 bases short and J 1 base short, with 7 bases between. Germline V gives CDR1 SGHNT, CDR2 YYREEE (reference sequence). The CDR3 totals 13 residues.

The chain joins TRBV28 to TRBJ1-2; 7 bases agree with TRBD1. Germline V gene data show CDR1 as MDHEN and CDR2 as SYDVKM. Trimming took 4 bases from V and 2 from J; bases not matched to a gene: 7. The length of the CDR3 is 15 residues. CDR3 loop: CASSSIGGGNYGYTF. The DNA for the CDR3 is TGTGCCAGCAGTTCTATAGGAGGGGGCAACTATGGCTACACCTTC.

V and J are TRBV9 and TRBJ2-5; maybe TRBD1 (6 bases). Germline loops: CDR1 SGDLS, CDR2 YYNGEE. V lost 3 bases, J lost 4 bases, and 13 bases lay in between. The CDR3 length is 14 residues. CDR3 in DNA: TGTGCCAGCAGCGGGAAGGACAGCCCAGAGACCCAGTACTTC. This encodes CASSGKDSPETQYF.

The V gene is TRBV10-3, the J gene TRBJ1-5, with 9 positions matching TRBD1. CDR1 ENHRY and CDR2 SYGVKD come from the germline V gene. Losses at the gene ends were 2 bases for V and 6 bases for J; bases not matched to a gene: 2. The CDR3 spans 14 residues. This CDR3 reads CAISEPGQGQPQHF. CDR3 in DNA: TGTGCCATCAGTGAGCCGGGACAGGGTCAGCCCCAGCATTTT.

The J gene is TRBJ2-2, the V gene TRBV24-1; D not resolved. The CDR3 loop spans 16 amino acids. V was pared by 3 bases and J by 5 bases, with 15 bases between. Germline V gives CDR1 KGHDR, CDR2 SFDVKD. This chain's CDR3 is CATSDASPGSTGELFF. CDR3 DNA sequence: TGTGCCACCAGTGATGCCAGCCCAGGTTCGACCGGGGAGCTGTTTTTT.

This chain joins TRBV7-3 and TRBJ1-5; D is uncertain. This CDR3 is built from 13 residues. Germline lookup yields CDR1 SGHTA and CDR2 FQGTGA. V lost 3 bases to trimming and J lost 4 bases, with 7 bases between them. CDR3 nucleotide sequence: TGTGCCAGCAGCTTGGGCTTAAATCAGCCCCAGCATTTT. This sequence encodes CASSLGLNQPQHF.

V is TRBV18 and J is TRBJ2-5, with TRBD1 as a possible D gene (5 bases). The CDR3 has 14 residues. Germline loops: CDR1 KGHSH, CDR2 LQKENI. Trimming removed 0 bases from V and 5 bases from J, with 10 bases in between. The CDR3 coding sequence is TGTGCCAGCTCACCACCGTCCAGGGTTGAGACCCAGTACTTC. This sequence encodes CASSPPSRVETQYF.

The chain carries TRBV3-1 (or the pseudogene TRBV3-2) and TRBJ2-2, with D perhaps TRBD2 (6 bases). Germline V lookup: CDR1 LGHDT, CDR2 YNNKEL (reference sequence). This CDR3 spans 13 amino acids. V was pared by 3 bases and J by 8 bases, with 10 bases between. This CDR3 reads CASSHGGEGELFF. The CDR3, as DNA: TGTGCCAGCAGCCACGGGGGTGAAGGGGAGCTGTTTTTT.

The chain couples TRBV19 to TRBJ1-5; possibly TRBD1 for D (5 bases). There are 16 residues in the CDR3. The germline V gene encodes CDR1 LNHDA and CDR2 SQIVND (reference sequence). The V gene lost 4 bases and the J gene lost 1 base, with 14 bases spanning the gap. The CDR3 DNA reads as TGTGCCAGTAGTACAACAACAGGTCTCAGCAATCAGCCCCAGCATTTT. Its protein is CASSTTTGLSNQPQHF.

This CDR3 reads CASSSLLAGGISTDTQYF. CDR3 DNA: TGCGCCAGCAGCTCCCTACTAGCGGGAGGGATTAGCACAGATACGCAGTATTTT. J is TRBJ2-3 and V is TRBV5-1; 13 bases align to TRBD2. The CDR3 has 18 amino acids. Per the germline V gene, CDR1 is SGHRS and CDR2 is YFSETQ. Trimming took 3 bases from V and 0 from J; bases not matched to a gene: 7.